The 20 T cell receptor beta chains below were found in one sample sequenced in a study of blood T cell repertoires in COVID-19. Clones were read by immunoSEQ multiplex PCR, and TCRdb kept only the in-frame ones, dropping some. There are some 180,000 clones in the sample; 75% to 90% occur only once, and 5% to 7.5% lies in the top ten. Sequenced: PBMCs or T cells enriched from blood (not recorded which). These receptors were collected from a middle-aged man who had recovered from COVID-19.

The chain links TRBV19 to TRBJ1-2, with 11 bases matching TRBD1. Per the germline V gene, CDR1 is LNHDA and CDR2 is SQIVND (reference sequence). V was clipped by 0 bases and J by 7 bases; unmatched bases: 13. The CDR3 is 18 amino acids. The CDR3 region has the DNA TGTGCCAGTAGTATAGATCTGGGGGCGGACAGGGGGCTGGCTGGCTACACCTTC. Protein: CASSIDLGADRGLAGYTF. Using reference TRBV19 and TRBJ1-2 for the parts outside the CDR3, the full variable domain is DGGITQSPKYLFRKEGQNVTLSCEQNLNHDAMYWYRQDPGQGLRLIYYSQIVNDFQKGDIAEGYSVSREKKESFPLTVTSAQKNPTAFYLCASSIDLGADRGLAGYTFGSGTRLTVV.

This rearrangement joins TRBV3-1 (or the pseudogene TRBV3-2) to TRBJ1-1, with D unclear. V was clipped by 5 bases and J by 0 bases, with 7 bases between them. Per the germline V gene, CDR1 is LGHDT and CDR2 is YNNKEL (reference sequence). This CDR3 spans 13 amino acids. In DNA, the CDR3 is TGTGCCAGCAGCGCTGACATGAACACTGAAGCTTTCTTT. As protein: CASSADMNTEAFF.

The chain's CDR3 is CASSEAGGSQPQHF. The CDR3, as DNA: TGTGCCAGCAGTGAGGCAGGGGGAAGTCAGCCCCAGCATTTT. The chain carries TRBV6-4 and TRBJ1-5, with 7 positions matching TRBD1. CDR1 is MRHNA, CDR2 SNTAGT, per germline. The CDR3 loop spans 14 amino acids. V lost 3 bases to trimming and J lost 6 bases; unmatched junction nucleotides: 5.

CDR3 nucleotide sequence: TGCGCCAGCAGCGGGAGGGCAGAGACCCAGTACTTC. Its translation: CASSGRAETQYF. The chain employs TRBV4-1 and TRBJ2-5; 7 bases agree with TRBD2. The germline CDR1 and CDR2 sequences are MGHRA and YSYEKL. CDR3 length: 12 amino acids. Trimming removed 5 bases from V and 4 bases from J; junction bases left unmatched: 1.

This clone was found a few times. This CDR3 reads CASMSVGGGGNQPQHF. The DNA of the CDR3 is TGTGCCAGTATGTCCGTAGGGGGGGGTGGCAATCAGCCCCAGCATTTT. The V gene is TRBV19, the J gene TRBJ1-5; a possible D gene is TRBD1 (6 bases). The germline V gene has CDR1 LNHDA and CDR2 SQIVND (reference sequence). The V gene lost 7 bases and the J gene lost 2 bases, with 18 bases spanning the gap. CDR3 length: 16 amino acids.

The CDR3 region is CASSLPSGSAYNEQFF. CDR3 sequence (DNA): TGTGCCAGCAGCCTCCCAAGCGGGAGCGCCTACAATGAGCAGTTCTTC. The chain is built from TRBV9 and TRBJ2-1, with 8 bases identical to TRBD2. CDR3 length: 16 residues. Germline V gene sequence: CDR1 SGDLS, CDR2 YYNGEE. J was trimmed by 2 bases and V by 4 bases; bases with no gene match: 8.

The genes are TRBV11-2 and TRBJ1-2, with 9 bases identical to TRBD1. J gave up 4 bases and V 4 bases, and 4 bases lay outside the gene matches. The germline V gene has CDR1 SGHAT and CDR2 FQNNGV. There are 14 residues in the CDR3. The CDR3 region is CASSSTDRGYGYTF. The CDR3 DNA sequence: TGTGCCAGCAGCTCTACGGACAGGGGCTATGGCTACACCTTC.

The chain has TRBV24-1 and TRBJ2-3, with 15 bases matching TRBD2. Germline V gene lookup returns CDR1 KGHDR and CDR2 SFDVKD. CDR3 size: 17 residues. V shed 4 bases, J shed 5 bases, and the junction held 6 bases outside the gene matches. DNA of the CDR3: TGTGCCACCAGTGACAGGACTAGCGGGGGGGCCAAAGATACGCAGTATTTT. Translation: CATSDRTSGGAKDTQYF.

This clone was seen a handful of times. The chain employs TRBV11-2 and TRBJ2-6, with 8 bases that match TRBD1. Germline V gives CDR1 SGHAT, CDR2 FQNNGV. The CDR3 spans 19 residues. Germline trimming cut 1 base from V and 0 bases from J; bases unmatched to any gene: 8. CDR3: CASSLGQGRWTSGANVLTF. The CDR3 DNA sequence: TGTGCCAGCAGCTTAGGACAGGGGAGGTGGACCTCTGGGGCCAACGTCCTGACTTTC.

The chain couples TRBV3-1 (or the pseudogene TRBV3-2) to TRBJ1-1; D uncertain. Trimming pared 3 bases from V and 4 bases from J, leaving 9 bases between. CDR3 length: 13 amino acids. Germline V gene lookup returns CDR1 LGHDT and CDR2 YNNKEL (reference sequence). CDR3 in amino acids: CASSQLEGTEAFF. The CDR3 DNA is TGTGCCAGCAGCCAGTTAGAGGGCACTGAAGCTTTCTTT.

This chain links TRBV7-6 with TRBJ2-1; unclear D gene. Between the trimmed V and J ends, which lost 3 bases and 9 bases, there was a span of 12 bases. Germline V lookup: CDR1 SGHVS, CDR2 FNYEAQ. The CDR3 totals 13 residues. CDR3 sequence (DNA): TGTGCCAGCAGCTTGGGTCGACACGGTGAGCAGTTCTTC. Its protein is CASSLGRHGEQFF.

This chain uses TRBV30 with TRBJ1-1, with D possibly being TRBD1 (5 bases). This CDR3 has 13 residues. The V end lost 2 bases, the J end lost 4 bases, and 11 bases lay between the germline ends. CDR1 is GTSNPN and CDR2 is SVGIG in the germline V gene (reference sequence). The CDR3 region has the DNA TGTGCCTGGAGTCGTGGGGGGGGCACTGAAGCTTTCTTT. This encodes CAWSRGGGTEAFF.

CDR3 loop: CASSFVGTAYNEKLFF. As DNA, the CDR3 is TGTGCCAGCAGTTTCGTAGGGACAGCCTATAATGAAAAACTGTTTTTT. The V and J genes are TRBV28 and TRBJ1-4; 7 bases map to TRBD1. CDR1 is MDHEN and CDR2 is SYDVKM in the germline V gene. The V and J ends lost 3 bases and 4 bases, in that order; junction bases with no gene match: 8. The CDR3 totals 16 residues.

V and J are TRBV19 and TRBJ2-2; TRBD1 matches at 7 bases. The V gene's germline CDR1 is LNHDA and CDR2 SQIVND (reference sequence). V shed 5 bases and J 6 bases; nucleotides not matched to a gene: 6. The CDR3 sequence is 14 residues long. The DNA of the CDR3 is TGTGCCAGTAGTCCCCGACAGGGAGCCGGGGAGCTGTTTTTT. Translation: CASSPRQGAGELFF.

The V call is TRBV7-2, the J call TRBJ1-4; TRBD1 is a possible D gene (6 bases). Trimming cost V 3 bases and J 5 bases, with 7 bases left between them. The V gene's germline CDR1 is SGHTA and CDR2 FQGNSA. This CDR3 spans 13 amino acids. In DNA, the CDR3 is TGTGCCAGCAGCTTGGACAGCAATGAAAAACTGTTTTTT. This gives the protein CASSLDSNEKLFF.

The V call is TRBV27, the J call TRBJ1-2; TRBD1 matches 7 bases. The V gene end was trimmed by 7 bases and the J gene end by 8 bases; junction bases not matched to a gene: 13. This CDR3 spans 14 amino acids. Looked up from germline, CDR1 is MNHEY and CDR2 is SMNVEV (reference sequence). CDR3 sequence: CASTQQGLVGGYTF. As DNA, the CDR3 is TGTGCCAGCACCCAACAGGGGCTGGTCGGCGGCTACACCTTC.

This clone was picked up a small number of times. The V and J genes are TRBV5-1 and TRBJ1-2, with 8 bases matching TRBD1. V was pared by 3 bases and J by 0 bases, with 7 bases of the junction left unmatched. Germline CDR1 reads SGHRS; CDR2 reads YFSETQ. CDR3 length: 16 amino acids. CDR3 region: CASSSGGDGSNYGYTF. The CDR3 nucleotides read TGCGCCAGCAGCTCAGGGGGCGACGGATCTAACTATGGCTACACCTTC. Drawing the rest from reference TRBV5-1 and TRBJ1-2, the complete variable domain is KAGVTQTPRYLIKTRGQQVTLSCSPISGHRSVSWYQQTPGQGLQFLFEYFSETQRNKGNFPGRFSGRQFSNSRSEMNVSTLELGDSALYLCASSSGGDGSNYGYTFGSGTRLTVV.

V usage is TRBV6-5 and J usage is TRBJ2-3, with 7 positions matching TRBD2. CDR1 MNHEY and CDR2 SVGAGI come from the germline V gene. The CDR3 consists of 12 residues. Losses at the gene ends were 2 bases for V and 10 bases for J; bases not matched to a gene: 3. CDR3 loop: CASSYREGPQYF. Written as DNA, the CDR3 is TGTGCCAGCAGTTACAGGGAGGGCCCGCAGTATTTT.

J is TRBJ1-3 and V is TRBV18; TRBD1 matches at 7 bases. The junction had 7 bases not matched to a gene; V was cut back by 2 bases and J by 3 bases. Germline V gene lookup returns CDR1 KGHSH and CDR2 LQKENI. The CDR3 is 16 amino acids. The CDR3 sequence is CASSPGTDLVGNTIYF. The CDR3 DNA is TGTGCCAGCTCACCAGGGACAGACTTAGTTGGAAACACCATATATTTT.

The CDR3 here is CASRPTSGMVNEQFF. The DNA for the CDR3 is TGTGCCAGTAGGCCAACTAGCGGGATGGTTAATGAGCAGTTCTTC. The gene calls are TRBV19 and TRBJ2-1, with TRBD2 matching over 10 bases. The CDR3 totals 15 residues. The trim removed 6 bases at V and 7 bases at J, leaving 9 bases unmatched. Germline lookup yields CDR1 LNHDA and CDR2 SQIVND (reference sequence).